Listed below are T cell receptor beta chains from one sample, sequenced in a study of response to subunit inactivated influenza vaccine. TCRdb re-analysed the RT-PCR reads in MiXCR, keeping a single row per CDR3 protein. In the table there are over 150,000 distinct CDR3 sequences, 9.5% to 12% of which are singletons. Sequencing used CD8+ T cells sorted from PBMCs, obtained about 24 months after vaccination. Receptor source: a man aged 50 to 69 who received an inactivated influenza vaccine. CDR3s include the opening cysteine and the closing phenylalanine or tryptophan. A D gene is named only where the DNA matches it firmly. Some rows mark clone size as missing; the rest say once, few, many or name a class of expanded clone.

>TRBD1|TRBV4-2|TRBJ1-1|few
CASSQLGTGTTEAFF
TGTGCCAGCAGCCAACTCGGGACAGGGACGACTGAAGCTTTCTTT
>.|TRBV6-5|TRBJ2-1|few
CASSYTEWDTSQFF
TGTGCCAGCAGTTACACCGAATGGGACACCTCGCAGTTCTTC
>.|TRBV6-5|TRBJ1-2|few
CASSWQGPSGYTF
TGTGCCAGCAGTTGGCAGGGCCCGAGTGGCTACACCTTC
>.|TRBV30|TRBJ2-3|.
CAWSEGVTDTQYF
TGTGCCTGGAGCGAAGGGGTAACAGATACGCAGTATTTT
>TRBD1|TRBV29-1|TRBJ2-3|few
CSVNRGEGTDTQYF
TGCAGCGTTAACAGGGGAGAAGGCACAGATACGCAGTATTTT
>TRBD1|TRBV28|TRBJ2-7|few
CASSLAGQGYEQYF
TGTGCCAGCAGTTTAGCGGGACAGGGATACGAGCAGTACTTC
>.|TRBV7-3|TRBJ2-2|once
CASSLSTGGELFF
TGTGCCAGCAGCTTATCAACTGGCGGGGAGCTGTTTTTT
>.|TRBV20-1|TRBJ2-5|.
CSARWAETQYF
TGCAGTGCTAGATGGGCAGAGACCCAGTACTTC
>.|TRBV4-1|TRBJ1-5|.
CASSQLIGGLDQPQHF
TGCGCCAGCAGCCAATTAATCGGTGGGTTAGATCAGCCCCAGCATTTT
>.|TRBV12-3/TRBV12-4|TRBJ1-1|.
CASSIETPNTEAFF
TGTGCCAGCAGTATCGAGACACCGAACACTGAAGCTTTCTTT
>.|TRBV11-3|TRBJ2-1|few
CASSPRAGSEQFF
TGTGCCAGCAGCCCCCGGGCCGGTAGTGAGCAGTTCTTC
>TRBD2|TRBV7-8|TRBJ2-1|.
CASSFLAETYNEQFF
TGTGCCAGCAGCTTCCTAGCGGAAACCTACAATGAGCAGTTCTTC
>TRBD2|TRBV2|TRBJ2-6|.
CASSEGGGGANVLTF
TGTGCCAGCAGTGAAGGGGGGGGTGGGGCCAACGTCCTGACTTTC
>TRBD1|TRBV29-1|TRBJ2-1|few
CSVAGGGEQFF
TGCAGTGTTGCAGGGGGCGGTGAGCAGTTCTTC
>.|TRBV15|TRBJ2-1|few
CATSRARNNEQFF
TGTGCCACCAGCAGAGCCAGGAATAATGAGCAGTTCTTC
>.|TRBV19|TRBJ2-1|once
CASSIVPDYNEQFF
TGTGCCAGTAGTATAGTTCCCGACTACAATGAGCAGTTCTTC
>.|TRBV7-9|TRBJ2-3|.
CASRQGTHGGTDTQYF
TGTGCCAGCAGACAAGGGACGCACGGCGGCACAGATACGCAGTATTTT
>TRBD1|TRBV9|TRBJ1-2|.
CASSVGGVGQGDGYTF
TGTGCCAGCAGCGTGGGTGGCGTAGGACAGGGGGATGGCTACACCTTC
>.|TRBV12-3/TRBV12-4|TRBJ1-5|many
CASSLDGTRSPQHF
TGTGCCAGCAGTTTGGACGGAACTAGATCGCCCCAGCATTTT
>.|TRBV4-3|TRBJ2-3|.
CASSQDEAGRGYTDTQYF
TGCGCCAGCAGCCAAGATGAGGCCGGTAGAGGATACACAGATACGCAGTATTTT
>.|TRBV20-1|TRBJ2-3|many
CSARVGDTQYF
TGCAGTGCTAGAGTTGGCGATACGCAGTATTTT
>.|TRBV27|TRBJ1-1|once
CASSQRVLLSLMNTEAFF
TGTGCCAGCAGCCAACGGGTCCTCCTTTCGCTCATGAACACTGAAGCTTTCTTT